This TCR beta chain is from a study of response to subunit inactivated influenza vaccine. This clonotype was counted between two and nine times. Via MiXCR, TCRdb re-called the RT-PCR reads, giving one row per CDR3 protein. This repertoire shows some 480,000 distinct CDR3 sequences, 11% found once; its top ten account for about 12%. The CDR3 is 14 amino acids. V lost 3 bases and J 10 bases, leaving 18 bases between the germline ends. In germline, CDR1 is MGHRA, CDR2 YSYEKL. The rearrangement links TRBV4-1 to TRBJ1-1; D uncertain. The sequence was obtained from a man between 45 and 60 years old who received an inactivated influenza vaccine. The sample here was PBMCs from blood, taken 40 to 50 days after vaccination. As DNA, the CDR3 is TGCGCCAGCAGCCATCCCGGGCCCCGACCTGTAGCTTTCTTT. Its translation: CASSHPGPRPVAFF.